Following are 7 T cell receptor beta chains from one sample sequenced in a study of blood T cell repertoires in COVID-19. The assay was immunoSEQ multiplex PCR, and TCRdb's table has in-frame clones only and misses some. The data contain some 140,000 clones, around 76% of them seen just once; the ten biggest clones take up less than 15%. The sample consisted of peripheral blood. The receptors derive from an elderly man with acute or convalescent COVID-19.

The chain links TRBV7-2 to TRBJ2-5, with D possibly TRBD2 on 6 matching bases. The CDR3 contains 14 residues. V lost 1 base and J 6 bases, leaving 12 bases between the germline ends. The germline V gene has CDR1 SGHTA and CDR2 FQGNSA. CDR3 sequence (DNA): TGTGCCAGCAGCTTAGGCGGGGCCCAGAAGACCCAGTACTTC. It specifies CASSLGGAQKTQYF.

The V and J genes are TRBV6-6 and TRBJ2-7, with TRBD1 identical over 8 bases. CDR1 MNHNY and CDR2 SVGAGI come from the germline V gene (reference sequence). With V trimmed by 6 bases and J by 2 bases, 3 bases remained unmatched. This CDR3 contains 13 residues. The CDR3 region has the DNA TGTGCCAGCAGACCGGGACAGGCCTACGAGCAGTACTTC. Residues: CASRPGQAYEQYF.

The J gene is TRBJ2-3, the V gene TRBV9; D unresolved. The V gene's germline CDR1 is SGDLS and CDR2 YYNGEE. This CDR3 contains 14 residues. The ends were cut back, 3 bases at V and 0 bases at J, with 8 bases in the middle. CDR3 nucleotide sequence: TGTGCCAGCAGCGCCGGAGAGAGCACAGATACGCAGTATTTT. Translation: CASSAGESTDTQYF. Variable domain in full (rest from reference TRBV9 and TRBJ2-3): DSGVTQTPKHLITATGQRVTLRCSPRSGDLSVYWYQQSLDQGLQFLIQYYNGEERAKGNILERFSAQQFPDLHSELNLSSLELGDSALYFCASSAGESTDTQYFGPGTRLTVL.

This clone was seen a few times. The rearrangement links TRBV10-1 to TRBJ1-1; D remains unclear. The length of the CDR3 is 16 residues. Germline V gene sequence: CDR1 WNHNN, CDR2 SYGVQD (reference sequence). V gave up 5 bases and J gave up 1 base, with 17 bases separating them. The CDR3 is CASSLIPRWANTEAFF. The CDR3 DNA is TGCGCCAGCAGTTTAATTCCCAGATGGGCGAACACTGAAGCTTTCTTT.

This chain links TRBV6-1 with TRBJ2-1; 7 bases align to TRBD1. There are 17 residues in the CDR3. V was pared by 3 bases and J by 1 base, with 9 bases of the junction left unmatched. Germline V gives CDR1 MNHNS, CDR2 SASEGT. CDR3 DNA sequence: TGTGCCAGCAGTGAGACAGGGAAATTGGGTTCCTACAATGAGCAGTTCTTC. This sequence encodes CASSETGKLGSYNEQFF.

The V gene is TRBV4-1, the J gene TRBJ2-5, with 11 nucleotides matching TRBD1. The CDR3 has 18 residues. The V segment lost 1 base and the J segment 5 bases; nucleotides outside the gene matches: 12. Germline values: CDR1 MGHRA, CDR2 YSYEKL. The CDR3 sequence: CASSQGWGQGGRRETQYF. The CDR3 region has the DNA TGCGCCAGCAGCCAAGGATGGGGACAGGGGGGTAGACGGGAGACCCAGTACTTC.

Only one count was recorded for this clone. The chain is built from TRBV27 and TRBJ2-1; 9 nucleotides match TRBD2. The germline CDR1 and CDR2 sequences are MNHEY and SMNVEV (reference sequence). This CDR3 is built from 15 residues. J lost 4 bases, V lost 0 bases, and 1 base had no gene match. This chain's CDR3 is CASSLSSGGYNEQFF. CDR3 nucleotides: TGTGCCAGCAGTTTATCTAGCGGGGGATACAATGAGCAGTTCTTC.